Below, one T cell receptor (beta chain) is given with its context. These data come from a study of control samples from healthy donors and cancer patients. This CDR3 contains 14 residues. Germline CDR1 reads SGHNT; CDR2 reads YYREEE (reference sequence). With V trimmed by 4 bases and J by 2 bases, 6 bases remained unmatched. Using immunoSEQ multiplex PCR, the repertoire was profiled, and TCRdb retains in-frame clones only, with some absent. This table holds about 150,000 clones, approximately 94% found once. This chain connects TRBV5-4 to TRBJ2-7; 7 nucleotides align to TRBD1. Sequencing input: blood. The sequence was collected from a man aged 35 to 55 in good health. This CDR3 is CASSPGTATYEQYF. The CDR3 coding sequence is TGTGCCAGCAGCCCCGGGACAGCGACCTACGAGCAGTACTTC.